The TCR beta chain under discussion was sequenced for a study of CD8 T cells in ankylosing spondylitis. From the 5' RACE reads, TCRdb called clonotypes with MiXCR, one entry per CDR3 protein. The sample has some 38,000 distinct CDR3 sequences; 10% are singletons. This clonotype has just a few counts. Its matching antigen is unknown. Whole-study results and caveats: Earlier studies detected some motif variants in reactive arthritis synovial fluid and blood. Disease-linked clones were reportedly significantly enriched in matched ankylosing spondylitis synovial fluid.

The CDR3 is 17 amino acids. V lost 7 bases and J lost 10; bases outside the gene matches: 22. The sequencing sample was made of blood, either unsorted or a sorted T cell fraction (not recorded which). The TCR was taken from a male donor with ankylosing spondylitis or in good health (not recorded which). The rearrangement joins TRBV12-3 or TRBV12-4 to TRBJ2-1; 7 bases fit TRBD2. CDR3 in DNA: TGTGCCAGCACCGCGGATAGGGGCGGGAGCTCCGTCCCCGAGCAGTTCTTC. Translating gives CASTADRGGSSVPEQFF.